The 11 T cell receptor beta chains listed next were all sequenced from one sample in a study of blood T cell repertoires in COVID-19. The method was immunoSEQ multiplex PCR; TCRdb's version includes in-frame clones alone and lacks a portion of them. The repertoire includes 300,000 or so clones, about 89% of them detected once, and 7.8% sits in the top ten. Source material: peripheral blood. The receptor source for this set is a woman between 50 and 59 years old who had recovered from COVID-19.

The CDR3 nucleotides are TGTGCCAGCAGTTCCCCAGGGGCCTACGAGCAGTACTTC. It encodes CASSSPGAYEQYF. The J gene is TRBJ2-7, the V gene TRBV28; perhaps TRBD1 as D (6 bases). Trimming shortened V by 4 bases and J by 2 bases, and 9 bases separated the two germline ends. This CDR3 spans 13 amino acids. CDR1 is MDHEN and CDR2 is SYDVKM in the germline V gene.

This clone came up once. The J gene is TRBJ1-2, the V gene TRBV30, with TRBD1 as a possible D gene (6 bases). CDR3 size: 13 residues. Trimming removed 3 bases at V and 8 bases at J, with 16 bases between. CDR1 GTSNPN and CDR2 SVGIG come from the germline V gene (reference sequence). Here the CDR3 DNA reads TGTGCCTGGAGCCCTCACAGGGTGGGGGGCTACACCTTC. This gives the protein CAWSPHRVGGYTF.

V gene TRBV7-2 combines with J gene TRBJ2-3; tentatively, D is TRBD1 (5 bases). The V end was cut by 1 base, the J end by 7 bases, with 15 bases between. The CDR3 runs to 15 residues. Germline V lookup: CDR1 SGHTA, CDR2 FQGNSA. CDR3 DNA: TGTGCCAGCAGCTTAGGGGGCGTCACGAGAAATACGCAGTATTTT. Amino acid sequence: CASSLGGVTRNTQYF.

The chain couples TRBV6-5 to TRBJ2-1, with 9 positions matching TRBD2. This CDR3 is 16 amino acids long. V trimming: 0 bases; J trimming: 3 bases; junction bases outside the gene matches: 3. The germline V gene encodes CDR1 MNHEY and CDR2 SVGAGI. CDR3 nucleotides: TGTGCCAGCAGTTACTCGACTAGCGGATACTACAATGAGCAGTTCTTC. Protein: CASSYSTSGYYNEQFF.

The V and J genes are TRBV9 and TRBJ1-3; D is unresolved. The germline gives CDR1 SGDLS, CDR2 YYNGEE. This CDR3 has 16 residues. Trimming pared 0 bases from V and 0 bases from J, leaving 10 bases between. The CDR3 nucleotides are TGTGCCAGCAGCGTAGACCCAGGTATCTCTGGAAACACCATATATTTT. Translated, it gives CASSVDPGISGNTIYF.

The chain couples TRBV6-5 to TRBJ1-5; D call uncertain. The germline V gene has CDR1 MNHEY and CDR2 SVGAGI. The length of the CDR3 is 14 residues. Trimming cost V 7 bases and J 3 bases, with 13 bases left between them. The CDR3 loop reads CASTSTKANQPQHF. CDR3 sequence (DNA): TGTGCCAGCACTAGTACCAAAGCCAATCAGCCCCAGCATTTT.

CDR3 loop: CASSFRSSAMNTEAFF. The DNA of the CDR3 is TGCGCCAGCAGCTTCCGGAGTTCAGCGATGAACACTGAAGCTTTCTTT. V is TRBV5-1 and J is TRBJ1-1; D not resolved. Germline assignment: CDR1 SGHRS and CDR2 YFSETQ. The CDR3 spans 16 residues. V lost 2 bases, J lost 0 bases, and 14 bases lay in between.

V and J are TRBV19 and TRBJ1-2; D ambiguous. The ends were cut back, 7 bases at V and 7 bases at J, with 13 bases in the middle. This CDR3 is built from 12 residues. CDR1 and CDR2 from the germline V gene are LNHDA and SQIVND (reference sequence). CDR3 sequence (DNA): TGTGCCAGTACCTCTGGGCCCGGTGGCTACACCTTC. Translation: CASTSGPGGYTF.

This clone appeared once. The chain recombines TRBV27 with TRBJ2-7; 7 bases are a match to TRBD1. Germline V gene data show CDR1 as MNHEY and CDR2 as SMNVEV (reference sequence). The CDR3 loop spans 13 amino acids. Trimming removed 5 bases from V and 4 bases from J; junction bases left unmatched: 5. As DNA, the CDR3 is TGTGCCAGCAGTCGACAGGGTGGGTACGAGCAGTACTTC. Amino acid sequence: CASSRQGGYEQYF.

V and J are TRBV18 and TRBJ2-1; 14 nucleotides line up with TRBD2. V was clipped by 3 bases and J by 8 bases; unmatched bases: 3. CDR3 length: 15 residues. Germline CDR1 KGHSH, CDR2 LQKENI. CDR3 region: CASSPGLAGVYEQFF. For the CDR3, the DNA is TGTGCCAGCTCACCGGGACTAGCGGGAGTCTATGAGCAGTTCTTC.

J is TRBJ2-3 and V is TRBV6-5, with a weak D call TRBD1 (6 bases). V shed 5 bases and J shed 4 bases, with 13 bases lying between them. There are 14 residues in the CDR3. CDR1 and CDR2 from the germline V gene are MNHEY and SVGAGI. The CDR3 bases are TGTGCCAGCAGTCCAAAGGGGGTTGCAGATACGCAGTATTTT. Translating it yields CASSPKGVADTQYF.